A selection of T cell receptor beta chains follows, all from one sample in a study of beta chain features in type 1 diabetes. Using immunoSEQ multiplex PCR, the repertoire was profiled, and TCRdb retains in-frame clones only, with some absent. The sample has a few hundred thousand clones; roughly 13% are singletons. Sequencing was carried out using naive CD4+ T cells from blood. These receptors were collected from a woman between 18 and 29 years old with type 1 diabetes. Each CDR3 is given with its conserved first and last residue. D genes are given only for firm matches. The size entry is marked missing in some rows and otherwise reads once, few, many or a size class.

D	V	J	size	length	DNA	CDR3
-	TRBV7-9	TRBJ2-4	-	15	TGTGCCAGCAGCTTACATCCAGAAGCCAAAAACATTCAGTACTTC	CASSLHPEAKNIQYF
-	TRBV2	TRBJ1-5	few	14	TGTGCCAGCAGTGTTCGGGACTTTAATCAGCCCCAGCATTTT	CASSVRDFNQPQHF
-	TRBV27	TRBJ1-2	-	14	TGTGCCAGCAGAACAGGGTTTGAAGGCTATGGCTACACCTTC	CASRTGFEGYGYTF
-	TRBV6-1	TRBJ2-7	-	14	TGTGCCAGCAACACGAGGGTACCCTCCTACGAGCAGTACTTC	CASNTRVPSYEQYF
TRBD2	TRBV18	TRBJ2-1	-	14	TGTGCCAGCTCACCACAGCTAGCGGGAGGCGAGCAGTTCTTC	CASSPQLAGGEQFF
TRBD2	TRBV2	TRBJ2-5	-	13	TGTGCCAGCAAAGAGCGGGAGTTGGAGACCCAGTACTTC	CASKERELETQYF
-	TRBV6-6	TRBJ1-1	few	13	TGTGCCAGCAGTTCAGGCAGGTCCACTGAAGCTTTCTTT	CASSSGRSTEAFF
-	TRBV19	TRBJ2-5	few	12	TGTGCCAGTAGTACCCCGCAAGAGACCCAGTACTTC	CASSTPQETQYF
-	TRBV29-1	TRBJ2-3	few	14	TGCAGCGTTGAGACTAGGGGGCGCGGAGATACGCAGTATTTT	CSVETRGRGDTQYF
-	TRBV6-5	TRBJ1-1	few	12	TGTGCCAGCAGACGACAAGACACTGAAGCTTTCTTT	CASRRQDTEAFF
TRBD2	TRBV2	TRBJ2-1	-	14	TGTGCCAGCAGGGGAGCGGGAGGGAGGAATGAGCAGTTCTTC	CASRGAGGRNEQFF
-	TRBV5-1	TRBJ2-3	few	20	TGCGCCAGCAGCTTGGCCCGTAGCGCACCGCCGCTGGCTAGCACAGATACGCAGTATTTT	CASSLARSAPPLASTDTQYF
-	TRBV1	TRBJ2-1	-	20	TGCACCAGCAGCCAGCAAGTCGGACTAGCGGGAGGGGTAGGCTACAATGAGCAGTTCTTC	CTSSQQVGLAGGVGYNEQFF
TRBD1	TRBV19	TRBJ1-2	-	14	TGTGCCAGTAGTATGCAGGGGGCAGATTATGGCTACACCTTC	CASSMQGADYGYTF
-	TRBV19	TRBJ1-1	-	15	TGTGCCAGTAGTATTATGGGGGGAGCCCGGACTGAAGCTTTCTTT	CASSIMGGARTEAFF
TRBD2	TRBV5-4	TRBJ2-7	-	15	TGTGCCAGCAGCCCGGGACTAGCGGGAGCCTACGAGCAGTACTTC	CASSPGLAGAYEQYF
TRBD2	TRBV9	TRBJ2-5	few	16	TGTGCCAGCAGCGTAGTGCCGGGAGGCCACGAAGAGACCCAGTACTTC	CASSVVPGGHEETQYF
-	TRBV19	TRBJ1-5	few	15	TGTGCCAGTAGTATAGATGGGGCCCGGGGGCAGCCCCAGCATTTT	CASSIDGARGQPQHF
TRBD2	TRBV5-1	TRBJ2-1	few	15	TGCGCCAGCAGCTTGGGACTAGCGGCTAACAATGAGCAGTTCTTC	CASSLGLAANNEQFF
TRBD2	TRBV7-9	TRBJ2-1	-	16	TGTGCCAGCAGTGCTATTAGCGGGAGTTGGTACAATGAGCAGTTCTTC	CASSAISGSWYNEQFF
-	TRBV20-1	TRBJ2-1	few	11	TGCAGTGCTAGTGTGGGGGCTGAGCAGTTCTTC	CSASVGAEQFF
-	TRBV7-3	TRBJ1-3	-	13	TGTGCCAGCAGGGATCCCGGGGAAAACACCATATATTTT	CASRDPGENTIYF
-	TRBV5-1	TRBJ2-2	-	15	TGCGCCAGCAGCTTGGGAGGGCTTAACACCGGGGAGCTGTTTTTT	CASSLGGLNTGELFF
-	TRBV19	TRBJ2-1	few	14	TGTGCCAGCGAGGGAGTAAGCTCCTACAATGAGCAGTTCTTC	CASEGVSSYNEQFF
-	TRBV29-1	TRBJ2-2	few	15	TGCAGCGCTGTGGGCCAGGCCCCGGACACCGGGGAGCTGTTTTTT	CSAVGQAPDTGELFF
-	TRBV5-4	TRBJ2-1	-	17	TGTGCCAGCAGCAGGTACGGGCGGGACCGGGGGTTTGGTGAGCAGTTCTTC	CASSRYGRDRGFGEQFF
TRBD2	TRBV10-3	TRBJ2-5	-	15	TGTGCCATCAGGGGACTAGCGGGAGATCAAGAGACCCAGTACTTC	CAIRGLAGDQETQYF
TRBD2	TRBV11-2	TRBJ2-1	few	17	TGTGCCAGCAGCTTAGCTTTAGCGGGTGGCCAGCCTTATGAGCAGTTCTTC	CASSLALAGGQPYEQFF
-	TRBV7-2	TRBJ2-3	-	12	TGTGCCAGCAGCCGCTATCGGGATACGCAGTATTTT	CASSRYRDTQYF
-	TRBV5-1	TRBJ2-1	few	13	TGCGCCAGCAGCCCGACTGGGGGGAACGAGCAGTTCTTC	CASSPTGGNEQFF
-	TRBV5-4	TRBJ1-2	-	13	TGTGCCAGCAGCTTGGATGGGCCCTATGGCTACACCTTC	CASSLDGPYGYTF
TRBD1	TRBV5-6	TRBJ2-7	-	15	TGTGCCAGCAGCTTGGTGGGACAGAGTTCCTACGAGCAGTACTTC	CASSLVGQSSYEQYF
TRBD2	TRBV10-2	TRBJ2-2	few	14	TGCGCCAGCAGGAATAGCGGGAGTCCCGGGGAGCTGTTTTTT	CASRNSGSPGELFF
-	TRBV4-2	TRBJ2-1	-	13	TGTGCCAGCAGCCAAGGGACTAACAATGAGCAGTTCTTC	CASSQGTNNEQFF
-	TRBV11-2	TRBJ2-1	-	15	TGTGCCAGCAGCTTAGATGGGGGCCAAGCGAATGAGCAGTTCTTC	CASSLDGGQANEQFF
-	TRBV7-2	TRBJ2-3	few	14	TGTGCCAGCAGCTTCCTAGCTAGCACAGATACGCAGTATTTT	CASSFLASTDTQYF
-	TRBV25-1	TRBJ1-1	few	12	TGTGCCAGTAGTCAGGGATGGGCTGAAGCTTTCTTT	CASSQGWAEAFF
-	TRBV7-9	TRBJ2-3	-	14	TGTGCCAGCAGCTTAACCGGGATCACAGATACGCAGTATTTT	CASSLTGITDTQYF
-	TRBV13	TRBJ2-3	few	16	TGTGCCAGCAGCCCGACCAGGGATTGGGGCACAGATACGCAGTATTTT	CASSPTRDWGTDTQYF
TRBD2	TRBV5-1	TRBJ2-1	-	16	TGCGCCAGCAACGCGAAGGCTAGCGGCTGGGGCAATGAGCAGTTCTTC	CASNAKASGWGNEQFF
-	TRBV19	TRBJ1-5	-	13	TGTGCCAGTAATCAGGGGCCAGACCAGCCCCAGCATTTT	CASNQGPDQPQHF
-	TRBV11-2	TRBJ2-1	-	17	TGTGCCAGCAGCTTAGGAAGCGGCCTAAGCTCCTACAATGAGCAGTTCTTC	CASSLGSGLSSYNEQFF
TRBD1	TRBV5-6	TRBJ2-4	-	13	TGTGCCAGCAGCCTTAAGGGACAGAACATTCAGTACTTC	CASSLKGQNIQYF
TRBD2	TRBV28	TRBJ2-3	few	18	TGTGCCAGCAGTTTAATGAGCGGGATTTTCACTGGGACAGATACGCAGTATTTT	CASSLMSGIFTGTDTQYF
TRBD1	TRBV6-5	TRBJ1-1	-	15	TGTGCCAGCAGTTACTTCTCCACAGGGGGCACTGAAGCTTTCTTT	CASSYFSTGGTEAFF
-	TRBV29-1	TRBJ1-2	few	12	TGCAGCGTTGAAGATCTCGAGCTTCCCTACACCTTC	CSVEDLELPYTF
TRBD2	TRBV5-4	TRBJ2-7	-	14	TGTGCCAGCAGCTTGGAAGGCGGGAGGGGGGAGCAGTACTTC	CASSLEGGRGEQYF
-	TRBV9	TRBJ2-1	-	15	TGTGCCAGCAGCGTTGATGGAGCCCTATACAATGAGCAGTTCTTC	CASSVDGALYNEQFF
TRBD2	TRBV7-2	TRBJ2-1	-	13	TGTGCCAGCAGCCTCGGGACTAGCAATGAGCAGTTCTTC	CASSLGTSNEQFF
-	TRBV19	TRBJ1-1	few	12	TGTGCCAGTAGTCTCAGGGGTACTGAAGCTTTCTTT	CASSLRGTEAFF
-	TRBV5-1	TRBJ1-2	-	14	TGCGCCAGCAGCCCGGTTAGGACAGACTATGGCTACACCTTC	CASSPVRTDYGYTF
-	TRBV4-2	TRBJ2-7	few	16	TGTGCCAGCAGCCAAGTTGTTGGGCCTCAATCCTACGAGCAGTACTTC	CASSQVVGPQSYEQYF
TRBD1	TRBV30	TRBJ1-5	-	17	TGTGCCTGGAGTAGGTGGAAGGGACAGGGGAGCAATCAGCCCCAGCATTTT	CAWSRWKGQGSNQPQHF
TRBD1	TRBV30	TRBJ2-6	-	18	TGTGCCTGGAGGGCCCCAAGGGGGCTTCCCTCTGGGGCCAACGTCCTGACTTTC	CAWRAPRGLPSGANVLTF